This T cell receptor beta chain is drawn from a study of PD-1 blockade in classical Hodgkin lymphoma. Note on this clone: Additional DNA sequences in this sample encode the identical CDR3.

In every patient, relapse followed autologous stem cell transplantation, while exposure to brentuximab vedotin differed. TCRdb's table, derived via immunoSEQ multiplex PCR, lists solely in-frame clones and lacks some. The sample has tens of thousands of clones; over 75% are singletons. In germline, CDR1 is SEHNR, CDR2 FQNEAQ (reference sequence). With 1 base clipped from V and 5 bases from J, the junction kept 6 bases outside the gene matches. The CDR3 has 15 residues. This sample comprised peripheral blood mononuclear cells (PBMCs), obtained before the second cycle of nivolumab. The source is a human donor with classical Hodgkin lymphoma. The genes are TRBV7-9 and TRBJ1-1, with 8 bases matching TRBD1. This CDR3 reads CASSLDLDRGTEAFF. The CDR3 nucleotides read TGTGCCAGCAGCTTAGACCTCGACAGGGGAACTGAAGCTTTCTTT.